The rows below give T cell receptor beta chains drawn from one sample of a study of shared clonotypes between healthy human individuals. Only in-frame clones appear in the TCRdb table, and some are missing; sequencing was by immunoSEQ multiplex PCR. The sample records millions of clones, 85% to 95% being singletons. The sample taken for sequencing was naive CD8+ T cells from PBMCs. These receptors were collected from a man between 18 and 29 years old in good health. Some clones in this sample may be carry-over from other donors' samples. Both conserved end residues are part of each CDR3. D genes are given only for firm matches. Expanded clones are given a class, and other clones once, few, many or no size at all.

cdr3_aa: CASSVGGEVRGANYGYTF
cdr3_nt: TGTGCCAGCAGCGTAGGAGGCGAGGTCCGAGGGGCTAACTATGGCTACACCTTC
j_call: TRBJ1-2
clone_size: -
d_call: -
v_call: TRBV9

cdr3_aa: CASRFRAGGMNTEAFF
cdr3_nt: TGTGCCAGCCGCTTTAGGGCAGGGGGCATGAACACTGAAGCTTTCTTT
j_call: TRBJ1-1
clone_size: -
d_call: TRBD1
v_call: TRBV7-8

cdr3_aa: CASSIDGEETQYF
cdr3_nt: TGTGCCAGTAGTATCGACGGGGAAGAGACCCAGTACTTC
j_call: TRBJ2-5
clone_size: -
d_call: -
v_call: TRBV19

cdr3_aa: CASTPGLATNEQFF
cdr3_nt: TGTGCCAGCACTCCGGGACTAGCGACCAATGAGCAGTTCTTC
j_call: TRBJ2-1
clone_size: -
d_call: TRBD2
v_call: TRBV9

cdr3_aa: CASSDGGRPFF
cdr3_nt: TGCGCCAGCAGTGACGGGGGGCGTCCGTTCTTC
j_call: TRBJ2-1
clone_size: -
d_call: -
v_call: TRBV10-2

cdr3_aa: CASSPSVVLETQYF
cdr3_nt: TGTGCCAGCTCACCCTCGGTGGTACTGGAGACCCAGTACTTC
j_call: TRBJ2-5
clone_size: -
d_call: -
v_call: TRBV18

cdr3_aa: CASSPRTESSYEQYF
cdr3_nt: TGTGCCAGCAGCCCTCGGACTGAAAGCTCCTACGAGCAGTACTTC
j_call: TRBJ2-7
clone_size: -
d_call: -
v_call: TRBV9

cdr3_aa: CASSLYLQGGDTEAFF
cdr3_nt: TGTGCCAGCAGTCTCTATCTACAGGGTGGGGACACTGAAGCTTTCTTT
j_call: TRBJ1-1
clone_size: -
d_call: -
v_call: TRBV28

cdr3_aa: CASSHPGQGDYNEQFF
cdr3_nt: TGCGCCAGCAGCCACCCCGGACAGGGGGACTACAATGAGCAGTTCTTC
j_call: TRBJ2-1
clone_size: -
d_call: TRBD1
v_call: TRBV4-1

cdr3_aa: CASSDYSISWEETQYF
cdr3_nt: TGTGCCAGCAGCGATTACTCTATAAGCTGGGAAGAGACCCAGTACTTC
j_call: TRBJ2-5
clone_size: -
d_call: -
v_call: TRBV5-4

cdr3_aa: CASSLDPRQGESYEQYF
cdr3_nt: TGTGCCAGCAGCTTGGATCCGAGACAGGGGGAATCCTACGAGCAGTACTTC
j_call: TRBJ2-7
clone_size: once
d_call: TRBD1
v_call: TRBV5-6

cdr3_aa: CASSIFLEGQPQHF
cdr3_nt: TGTGCCAGTAGTATTTTTTTGGAAGGTCAGCCCCAGCATTTT
j_call: TRBJ1-5
clone_size: -
d_call: -
v_call: TRBV19

cdr3_aa: CASSQSAMTSGTYNEQFF
cdr3_nt: TGTGCCAGCAGCCAATCTGCCATGACTAGCGGGACATACAATGAGCAGTTCTTC
j_call: TRBJ2-1
clone_size: -
d_call: TRBD2
v_call: TRBV4-2

cdr3_aa: CASSPGLRETQYF
cdr3_nt: TGTGCCAGCAGCCCAGGATTGAGAGAGACCCAGTACTTC
j_call: TRBJ2-5
clone_size: -
d_call: -
v_call: TRBV13

cdr3_aa: CARSAPGQQDTGELFF
cdr3_nt: TGTGCCAGAAGCGCACCGGGACAGCAAGACACCGGGGAGCTGTTTTTT
j_call: TRBJ2-2
clone_size: -
d_call: TRBD1
v_call: TRBV5-3

cdr3_aa: CASSYSLNYEQYF
cdr3_nt: TGTGCCAGCAGTTATTCCCTTAACTACGAGCAGTACTTC
j_call: TRBJ2-7
clone_size: -
d_call: -
v_call: TRBV6-6

cdr3_aa: CASSENRVGGSYEQYF
cdr3_nt: TGTGCCAGCAGCGAAAACAGGGTCGGAGGGTCCTACGAGCAGTACTTC
j_call: TRBJ2-7
clone_size: -
d_call: -
v_call: TRBV7-9

cdr3_aa: CASSFAAYNSPLHF
cdr3_nt: TGTGCCAGCAGCTTTGCAGCATATAATTCACCCCTCCACTTT
j_call: TRBJ1-6
clone_size: -
d_call: -
v_call: TRBV7-9

cdr3_aa: CATSSRTSIHEQYF
cdr3_nt: TGTGCCACCTCCTCCCGGACTAGTATCCACGAGCAGTACTTC
j_call: TRBJ2-7
clone_size: -
d_call: TRBD2
v_call: TRBV15

cdr3_aa: CASSGGQIFSGANVLTF
cdr3_nt: TGTGCCAGCAGCGGAGGACAGATTTTCTCTGGGGCCAACGTCCTGACTTTC
j_call: TRBJ2-6
clone_size: -
d_call: -
v_call: TRBV5-6

cdr3_aa: CASTLSQRMAAGELFF
cdr3_nt: TGCGCCAGCACCCTCTCACAGAGGATGGCGGCCGGGGAGCTGTTTTTT
j_call: TRBJ2-2
clone_size: -
d_call: -
v_call: TRBV5-1

cdr3_aa: CASSYAGSYDANTIYF
cdr3_nt: TGTGCCAGCAGTTATGCAGGGTCCTACGACGCGAACACCATATATTTT
j_call: TRBJ1-3
clone_size: once
d_call: -
v_call: TRBV2

cdr3_aa: CASSYEEITFDGTEAFF
cdr3_nt: TGTGCCAGCAGCTATGAGGAGATAACTTTCGACGGGACTGAAGCTTTCTTT
j_call: TRBJ1-1
clone_size: -
d_call: -
v_call: TRBV7-8

cdr3_aa: CASSPRGLSEGLFF
cdr3_nt: TGTGCCAGCAGCCCCCGGGGCCTATCCGAGGGACTGTTTTTT
j_call: TRBJ1-4
clone_size: -
d_call: -
v_call: TRBV16

cdr3_aa: CASSFRLANEQFF
cdr3_nt: TGCGCCAGCAGCTTTCGACTAGCAAATGAGCAGTTCTTC
j_call: TRBJ2-1
clone_size: once
d_call: TRBD2
v_call: TRBV4-1

cdr3_aa: CASSRAGLAEAFF
cdr3_nt: TGTGCCAGCAGCCGAGCGGGGCTCGCTGAAGCTTTCTTT
j_call: TRBJ1-1
clone_size: few
d_call: -
v_call: TRBV2

cdr3_aa: CASLGDSQETQYF
cdr3_nt: TGTGCCTCCCTCGGGGACTCTCAAGAGACCCAGTACTTC
j_call: TRBJ2-5
clone_size: -
d_call: -
v_call: TRBV30

cdr3_aa: CASSSRRVGNTEAFF
cdr3_nt: TGTGCCAGCAGCTCCCGACGGGTAGGGAACACTGAAGCTTTCTTT
j_call: TRBJ1-1
clone_size: -
d_call: -
v_call: TRBV11-1

cdr3_aa: CASSSWGGNTEAFF
cdr3_nt: TGTGCCAGCAGTTCCTGGGGGGGGAACACTGAAGCTTTCTTT
j_call: TRBJ1-1
clone_size: -
d_call: -
v_call: TRBV6-1

cdr3_aa: CASRMTGNTEAFF
cdr3_nt: TGTGCCAGCAGAATGACAGGGAACACTGAAGCTTTCTTT
j_call: TRBJ1-1
clone_size: -
d_call: -
v_call: TRBV28

cdr3_aa: CASSFRGRYNQPQHF
cdr3_nt: TGTGCCAGCAGTTTTAGGGGACGGTACAATCAGCCCCAGCATTTT
j_call: TRBJ1-5
clone_size: -
d_call: -
v_call: TRBV28

cdr3_aa: CATSRVPGNNQPQHF
cdr3_nt: TGTGCCACCAGCAGAGTTCCGGGTAACAATCAGCCCCAGCATTTT
j_call: TRBJ1-5
clone_size: -
d_call: -
v_call: TRBV15

cdr3_aa: CASSLGFGYTF
cdr3_nt: TGTGCCAGCAGCTTAGGCTTCGGCTACACCTTC
j_call: TRBJ1-2
clone_size: once
d_call: -
v_call: TRBV11-2

cdr3_aa: CASIPRYRDRETQYF
cdr3_nt: TGTGCCAGCATCCCCCGATACAGGGATCGGGAGACCCAGTACTTC
j_call: TRBJ2-5
clone_size: -
d_call: -
v_call: TRBV2

cdr3_aa: CASSATAYGYTF
cdr3_nt: TGTGCCAGCAGCGCCACTGCCTATGGCTACACCTTC
j_call: TRBJ1-2
clone_size: -
d_call: -
v_call: TRBV9

cdr3_aa: CASSPGRASQETQYF
cdr3_nt: TGTGCCAGCAGCCCCGGGAGGGCCAGCCAAGAGACCCAGTACTTC
j_call: TRBJ2-5
clone_size: -
d_call: TRBD2
v_call: TRBV6-5

cdr3_aa: CASSVQGNTGELFF
cdr3_nt: TGTGCCAGCAGCGTACAGGGTAACACCGGGGAGCTGTTTTTT
j_call: TRBJ2-2
clone_size: -
d_call: -
v_call: TRBV9